This TCR beta chain comes out of a study of beta chain features in type 1 diabetes. Points from the study as a whole: In type 1 diabetes patients, VDJ junctions had fewer insertions; deletions at these junctions were more frequent. Significant though moderate, a shortening of TCRB CDR3s appeared in all four CD4+ subsets of Type 1 diabetes patients.

Sequencing targeted expressed TCRB transcripts, as all isolated RNA had been reverse transcribed. Data came from immunoSEQ multiplex PCR; TCRdb stores just in-frame clones and leaves some out. The table shows some 700,000 clones, with around 15% occurring only once. With respect to this clone: What it binds is not known.

V dropped 2 bases and J dropped 0 bases, with 15 bases sitting between them. CDR1 is SGHRS and CDR2 is YFSETQ in the germline V gene. The CDR3 consists of 18 residues. Material: naive CD4+ T cells from blood. The receptor was isolated from a man aged 18-30 years with type 1 diabetes. The chain recombines TRBV5-1 with TRBJ2-6, with no clear D. The chain's CDR3 is CASSFPPGGISGANVLTF. In DNA, the CDR3 is TGCGCCAGCAGCTTCCCCCCTGGTGGGATCTCTGGGGCCAACGTCCTGACTTTC.